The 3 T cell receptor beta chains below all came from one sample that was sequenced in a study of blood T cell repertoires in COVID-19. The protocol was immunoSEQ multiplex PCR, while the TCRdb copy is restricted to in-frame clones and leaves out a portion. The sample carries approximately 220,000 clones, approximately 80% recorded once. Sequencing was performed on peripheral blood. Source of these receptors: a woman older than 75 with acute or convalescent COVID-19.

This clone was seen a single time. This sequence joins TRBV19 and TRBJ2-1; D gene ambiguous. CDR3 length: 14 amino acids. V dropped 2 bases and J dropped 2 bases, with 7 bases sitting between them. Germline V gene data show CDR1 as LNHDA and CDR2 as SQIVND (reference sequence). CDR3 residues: CASSIRVPYNEQFF. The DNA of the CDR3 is TGTGCCAGTAGTATACGGGTCCCCTACAATGAGCAGTTCTTC.

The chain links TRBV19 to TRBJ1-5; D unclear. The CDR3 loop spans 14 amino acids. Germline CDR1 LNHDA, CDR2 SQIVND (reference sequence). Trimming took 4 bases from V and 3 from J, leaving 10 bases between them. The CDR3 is CASSTQAYNQPQHF. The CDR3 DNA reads TGTGCCAGTAGTACCCAGGCTTACAATCAGCCCCAGCATTTT. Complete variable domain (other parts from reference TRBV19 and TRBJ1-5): DGGITQSPKYLFRKEGQNVTLSCEQNLNHDAMYWYRQDPGQGLRLIYYSQIVNDFQKGDIAEGYSVSREKKESFPLTVTSAQKNPTAFYLCASSTQAYNQPQHFGDGTRLSIL.

This CDR3 is CASSSDRGRGNTGELFF. CDR3 DNA: TGTGCCAGCAGCTCCGACAGGGGGCGTGGGAACACCGGGGAGCTGTTTTTT. The chain employs TRBV7-9 and TRBJ2-2, with 10 nucleotides matching TRBD1. Germline CDR1 and CDR2: SEHNR and FQNEAQ (reference sequence). Losses at the gene ends were 4 bases for V and 1 base for J; bases not matched to a gene: 6. The CDR3 loop spans 17 amino acids.